This T cell receptor (beta chain) was identified during a study of CD8 T cells in ankylosing spondylitis. The table lists this clonotype with many counts. The antigen remains unidentified. MiXCR, applied by TCRdb to the 5' RACE reads, yields one record per CDR3 protein. This table has 250,000 or so distinct CDR3 sequences, about 10% appearing once. Study-wide points: Typical of ankylosing spondylitis blood, it appeared, was a TCR beta motif of about eight highly homologous variants. There was reportedly significant enrichment of clones that were disease-linked in matched ankylosing spondylitis synovial fluid.

The TCR sequence derives from a male donor with ankylosing spondylitis or in good health (not recorded which). The material sequenced was blood, either unsorted or a sorted T cell fraction (not recorded which).

The CDR3: CASSWDRYEQYF. In DNA, the CDR3 is TGCGCCAGCAGCTGGGACAGATACGAGCAGTACTTC. The chain is built from TRBV5-1 and TRBJ2-7; TRBD1 matches 7 bases. This CDR3 contains 12 residues. CDR1 SGHRS and CDR2 YFSETQ come from the germline V gene. The V segment lost 3 bases and the J segment 4 bases; nucleotides outside the gene matches: 1.